The next 30 T cell receptor beta chains were all read from a single sample in a study of CD8 T cells in Susac syndrome. About 0.5 to 1 ug RNA was reverse transcribed with random hexamers. TCRdb reprocessed the immunoSEQ multiplex PCR reads via MiXCR and lists one record per CDR3 protein. Among 70,000 to 100,000 distinct CDR3 sequences listed, roughly 95% were seen once. The sample was CD8+ T cells from PBMCs. The source is a human donor with Susac syndrome.

The rearrangement joins TRBV13 to TRBJ2-7; D is uncertain. Trimming removed 0 bases from V and 3 bases from J, with 6 bases in between. The CDR3 is 13 residues long. Germline CDR1 reads PRHDT; CDR2 reads FYEKMQ (reference sequence). Here the CDR3 reads CASSLGQNYEQYF. The CDR3 DNA sequence: TGTGCCAGCAGCTTAGGTCAGAACTACGAGCAGTACTTC. The full variable domain, in which reference TRBV13 and TRBJ2-7 provide the parts outside the CDR3, is AAGVIQSPRHLIKEKRETATLKCYPIPRHDTVYWYQQGPGQDPQFLISFYEKMQSDKGSIPDRFSAQQFSDYHSELNMSSLELGDSALYFCASSLGQNYEQYFGPGTRLTVT.

This clonotype was found a few times. This chain joins TRBV19 and TRBJ2-2, with 10 positions matching TRBD2. Germline V gene lookup returns CDR1 LNHDA and CDR2 SQIVND (reference sequence). The CDR3 loop spans 15 amino acids. The V segment lost 8 bases and the J segment 3 bases; nucleotides outside the gene matches: 6. The DNA for the CDR3 is TGTGCCAGTTCGACGACTAGCGGGTACACCGGGGAGCTGTTTTTT. Encoded protein: CASSTTSGYTGELFF.

The V gene is TRBV9, the J gene TRBJ2-7; no clear D gene. V lost 0 bases and J lost 2, with 9 bases in between. The CDR3 sequence is 14 residues long. Looked up from germline, CDR1 is SGDLS and CDR2 is YYNGEE. The CDR3 DNA reads TGTGCCAGCAGCGTAGTCGAAGCACCCTACGAGCAGTACTTC. Protein sequence: CASSVVEAPYEQYF.

This chain uses TRBV13 with TRBJ2-7; possible D gene TRBD1, 6 bases. The CDR3 consists of 12 residues. The V gene's germline CDR1 is PRHDT and CDR2 FYEKMQ (reference sequence). Trimming pared 4 bases from V and 7 bases from J, leaving 11 bases between. CDR3 coding DNA: TGTGCCAGCAGCTCCAGGGGTGGGGAGCAGTACGTC. Its translation: CASSSRGGEQYV.

This chain links TRBV27 with TRBJ2-7; TRBD1 matches 9 bases. In germline, CDR1 is MNHEY, CDR2 SMNVEV (reference sequence). The junction had 6 bases not matched to a gene; V was cut back by 6 bases and J by 3 bases. The CDR3 is made up of 14 amino acids. CDR3 loop: CASSLTGGGYEQYF. CDR3 DNA sequence: TGTGCCAGCAGCTTGACAGGGGGAGGCTACGAGCAGTACTTC.

This clonotype is medium-sized in the sample. The chain carries TRBV27 and TRBJ2-2; D not certain. Trimming took 6 bases from V and 2 from J, leaving 4 bases between them. This CDR3 region has 12 residues. CDR1 is MNHEY and CDR2 is SMNVEV in the germline V gene (reference sequence). The CDR3 loop reads CASSLNTGELFF. As DNA, the CDR3 is TGTGCCAGCAGCCTTAACACCGGGGAGCTGTTTTTT.

This rearrangement joins TRBV24-1 to TRBJ1-2; no definite D call. The CDR3 is 14 residues long. Germline V gene sequence: CDR1 KGHDR, CDR2 SFDVKD. Trimming left V 2 bases short and J 2 bases short, with 8 bases between. For the CDR3, the DNA is TGTGCCACCAGTGATTCGTCTCGGAACTATGGCTACACCTTC. This codes for CATSDSSRNYGYTF.

This clonotype was picked up one time. The genes are TRBV30 and TRBJ2-4; 14 nucleotides agree with TRBD2. This CDR3 has 18 residues. V dropped 0 bases and J dropped 8; count of bases not matched to a gene: 12. Germline assignment: CDR1 GTSNPN and CDR2 SVGIG (reference sequence). The CDR3 DNA follows: TGTGCCTGGAGTGTAAGGGGACTAGCGGGAGCCGCCCGGGACATTCAGTACTTC. This codes for CAWSVRGLAGAARDIQYF.

The V and J genes are TRBV3-1 and TRBJ2-1, with a weak D call TRBD2 (5 bases). The CDR3 consists of 16 residues. Germline V gene data show CDR1 as LGHDT and CDR2 as YNNKEL (reference sequence). V lost 0 bases, J lost 4 bases, and 13 bases lay in between. The CDR3 DNA is TGTGCCAGCAGCCAAGAGGAGGCCTGCAGATACAATGAGCAGTTCTTC. Translated, it gives CASSQEEACRYNEQFF.

V is TRBV9 and J is TRBJ2-1; no definite D call. In germline, CDR1 is SGDLS, CDR2 YYNGEE. This CDR3 has 12 residues. V lost 0 bases and J lost 5, with 3 bases in between. CDR3: CASSVGHNEQFF. CDR3 DNA: TGTGCCAGCAGCGTAGGCCACAATGAGCAGTTCTTC.

The genes are TRBV12-3 or TRBV12-4 and TRBJ2-5, with 8 bases that match TRBD2. The CDR3 loop spans 16 amino acids. V was pared by 2 bases and J by 4 bases, with 9 bases of the junction left unmatched. CDR3 DNA: TGTGCCAGCAGTTTACGCGGGAGGAGAAGTCTAGAGACCCAGTACTTC. It encodes CASSLRGRRSLETQYF.

The chain couples TRBV11-2 to TRBJ1-2; no clear D. V shed 1 base and J shed 4 bases, with 10 bases lying between them. CDR3 size: 14 residues. Germline V gives CDR1 SGHAT, CDR2 FQNNGV. CDR3 amino acids: CASSLVPLVYGYTF. The CDR3 nucleotides are TGTGCCAGCAGCTTAGTCCCCCTCGTCTATGGCTACACCTTC.

The V and J genes are TRBV20-1 and TRBJ2-7; D gene uncertain. Germline V gene data show CDR1 as DFQATT and CDR2 as SNEGSKA (reference sequence). The CDR3 runs 11 residues. V shed 2 bases and J shed 6 bases, with 8 bases lying between them. The CDR3 loop is CSARRSGEQYF. The CDR3 nucleotides are TGCAGTGCTAGAAGGAGTGGCGAGCAGTACTTC.

The CDR3 sequence: CASSLNPQLDTQYF. The CDR3 bases are TGTGCCAGCAGTTTAAATCCTCAACTTGATACGCAGTATTTT. This chain uses TRBV27 with TRBJ2-3, with D unresolved. The germline V and J ends were trimmed by 2 bases and 6 bases, with 12 bases remaining between them. The CDR3 runs to 14 residues. Per germline, CDR1 MNHEY and CDR2 SMNVEV (reference sequence).

The chain recombines TRBV6-2 or TRBV6-3 with TRBJ2-1; D gene uncertain. Trimming removed 6 bases at V and 0 bases at J, with 9 bases between. The germline CDR1 and CDR2 sequences are MNHEY and SVGEGT. This CDR3 is 14 amino acids long. The CDR3 DNA follows: TGTGCCAGCAGCCACCCAAGCTCCTACAATGAGCAGTTCTTC. It yields the protein CASSHPSSYNEQFF.

The chain combines TRBV28 with TRBJ2-7; the match to TRBD2 covers 11 bases. This CDR3 has 16 amino acids. From germline, CDR1 is MDHEN and CDR2 SYDVKM. J was trimmed by 1 base and V by 6 bases; bases with no gene match: 8. DNA of the CDR3: TGTGCCAGCAGCCCTACTAGCGGGAGTAGGTCCTACGAGCAGTACTTC. Translation: CASSPTSGSRSYEQYF.

The genes are TRBV28 and TRBJ1-5, with D maybe TRBD1 (6 bases). V lost 4 bases, J lost 11 bases, and 27 bases lay in between. CDR1 is MDHEN and CDR2 is SYDVKM in the germline V gene. The CDR3 runs to 17 residues. The CDR3 loop reads CASSSPTTAPQGLTQHF. The CDR3 DNA sequence: TGTGCCAGCAGTTCGCCGACCACCGCGCCACAGGGCCTTACCCAGCATTTT.

The rearrangement uses TRBV7-9 and TRBJ1-1, with D hard to call. V gave up 7 bases and J gave up 3 bases, with 9 bases separating them. From germline, CDR1 is SEHNR and CDR2 FQNEAQ (reference sequence). The CDR3 contains 12 residues. The CDR3, as DNA: TGTGCCAGCAAAGGTGGGGACACTGAAGCTTTCTTT. Translated, it gives CASKGGDTEAFF.

The chain employs TRBV6-2 or TRBV6-3 and TRBJ2-7; TRBD2 might be the D (6 bases). The germline CDR1 and CDR2 sequences are MNHEY and SVGEGT. V lost 7 bases and J lost 0, with 13 bases in between. This CDR3 comprises 14 residues. In nucleotides, the CDR3 is TGTGCCAGCATCGGGGGTTCTTACTCCTACGAGCAGTACTTC. Protein product: CASIGGSYSYEQYF.

The rearrangement uses TRBV28 and TRBJ2-7; D possibly uses TRBD1 or TRBD2 (6 bases each). The CDR3 is 17 residues long. Germline V gene sequence: CDR1 MDHEN, CDR2 SYDVKM. V was pared by 5 bases and J by 3 bases, with 23 bases between. The CDR3 DNA sequence: TGTGCCAGCAGTCCAACCCGCCTGGTAGGGGGAGGCTACGAGCAGTACTTC. Encoded protein: CASSPTRLVGGGYEQYF.

The V and J genes are TRBV3-1 and TRBJ1-5; D not resolved. The CDR3 covers 15 residues. Per the germline V gene, CDR1 is LGHDT and CDR2 is YNNKEL (reference sequence). V was clipped by 1 base and J by 9 bases, with 16 bases between them. The CDR3 DNA follows: TGTGCCAGCAGCCAAGGTGCGACGGGCTCTCGGCCCCAGCATTTT. It encodes CASSQGATGSRPQHF.

This clonotype has just one count. V and J are TRBV19 and TRBJ1-5; TRBD1 might be the D (5 bases). Trimming took off 5 bases at V and 3 bases at J, with 14 bases between the two ends. The CDR3 runs to 15 residues. Germline loops: CDR1 LNHDA, CDR2 SQIVND (reference sequence). The CDR3 bases are TGTGCCAGTAGTGTGCCGGGGGGGGTCAATCAGCCCCAGCATTTT. Protein product: CASSVPGGVNQPQHF.

The rearrangement links TRBV29-1 to TRBJ2-1; D is perhaps TRBD2 (7 bases). With 0 bases removed from V and 6 bases from J, the gap between germline ends came to 9 bases. The CDR3 is 13 residues long. Germline V gene lookup returns CDR1 SQVTM and CDR2 ANQGSEA. CDR3 sequence: CSVEERGPNEQFF. DNA of the CDR3: TGCAGCGTTGAAGAGCGGGGGCCCAATGAGCAGTTCTTC.

The CDR3 bases are TGTGCCAGCAGCCCCGACGGACTGTTGCCCCAGCATTTT. This translates into CASSPDGLLPQHF. The J gene is TRBJ1-5, the V gene TRBV4-2, with no clear D. V was shortened by 4 bases and J by 9 bases, with 13 bases between the two germline ends. Germline V gene data show CDR1 as LGHNA and CDR2 as YNFKEQ. The CDR3 sequence is 13 residues long.

V is TRBV20-1 and J is TRBJ2-7, with a weak D call TRBD2 (6 bases). CDR1 and CDR2 from the germline V gene are DFQATT and SNEGSKA (reference sequence). The CDR3 contains 13 residues. The ends were cut back, 7 bases at V and 2 bases at J, with 15 bases in the middle. The CDR3 region is CSGREGLTYEQYF. In DNA form, the CDR3 reads TGCAGTGGGAGGGAAGGTCTAACCTACGAGCAGTACTTC.

The genes are TRBV30 and TRBJ2-1; no clear D. The CDR3 has 10 residues. Per germline, CDR1 GTSNPN and CDR2 SVGIG (reference sequence). V lost 3 bases, J lost 10 bases, and 7 bases lay in between. The CDR3 sequence: CAWSSREQFF. The CDR3 DNA reads as TGTGCCTGGAGCTCACGGGAGCAGTTCTTC.

V gene TRBV4-3 combines with J gene TRBJ1-1; D not resolved. V lost 4 bases and J 0 bases, leaving 12 bases between the germline ends. This CDR3 spans 15 amino acids. CDR1 LGHNA and CDR2 YSLEER come from the germline V gene. CDR3 sequence reads: CASSPRAIMNTEAFF. The CDR3 nucleotides read TGCGCCAGCAGCCCCCGGGCTATAATGAACACTGAAGCTTTCTTT.

This chain uses TRBV7-9 with TRBJ1-2; no definite D call. Deletions cut 1 base from V and 4 bases from J, with 10 bases between. The CDR3 runs 14 residues. Germline lookup yields CDR1 SEHNR and CDR2 FQNEAQ (reference sequence). Here the CDR3 DNA reads TGTGCCAGCAGCTTAGTTCCGGGCGTCTATGGCTACACCTTC. This gives the protein CASSLVPGVYGYTF.

V is TRBV20-1 and J is TRBJ2-6; 9 bases agree with TRBD2. CDR3 size: 18 residues. The germline CDR1 and CDR2 sequences are DFQATT and SNEGSKA (reference sequence). V lost 1 base and J lost 1; bases outside the gene matches: 8. The CDR3 nucleotides are TGCAGTGCTAGAGTCTGGAGCGGGGGGCCATCTGGGGCCAACGTCCTGACTTTC. Translated, it gives CSARVWSGGPSGANVLTF.

The chain recombines TRBV29-1 with TRBJ1-1; D ambiguous. V was shortened by 0 bases and J by 2 bases, with 10 bases between the two germline ends. This CDR3 region has 14 residues. In germline, CDR1 is SQVTM, CDR2 ANQGSEA. The CDR3 region is CSVEESGLNTEAFF. CDR3 bases: TGCAGCGTTGAAGAATCGGGTCTCAACACTGAAGCTTTCTTT.